These 31 T cell receptor beta chains came from one sample sequenced in a study of shared clonotypes between healthy human individuals. This table comes from immunoSEQ multiplex PCR, and its TCRdb copy is limited to in-frame clones, with some not included. The repertoire holds about 1 million clones, with around 74% as singletons. What was sequenced was memory CD4+ T cells sorted from blood. The subset denotes: CD45RA-negative fraction. The origin of the receptors is a man between 18 and 35 years old in good health.

The chain carries TRBV4-3 and TRBJ2-2, with 10 bases aligning to TRBD1. V trimming: 6 bases; J trimming: 8 bases; junction bases outside the gene matches: 6. The CDR3 is 14 residues long. CDR1 and CDR2 (germline): LGHNA, YSLEER. In nucleotides, the CDR3 is TGCGCCAGCAGTCCCGACAGGGGGCGGGGGGAGCTGTTTTTT. This encodes CASSPDRGRGELFF.

This clone was detected a few times. Other DNA sequences in this specimen translate into the identical CDR3. The chain recombines TRBV18 with TRBJ1-5; D is undetermined. This CDR3 spans 13 amino acids. Germline V gene sequence: CDR1 KGHSH, CDR2 LQKENI. With 4 bases removed from V and 3 bases from J, the gap between germline ends came to 7 bases. The CDR3 is CASSLTDNQPQHF. The CDR3 DNA is TGTGCCAGCTCACTCACAGACAATCAGCCCCAGCATTTT.

The genes are TRBV6-1 and TRBJ1-1; 9 bases align to TRBD1. V was clipped by 7 bases and J by 1 base; unmatched bases: 4. Per the germline V gene, CDR1 is MNHNS and CDR2 is SASEGT. The CDR3 has 14 amino acids. CDR3 coding DNA: TGTGCCAGCAAGAGGGACAGGGAGAACACTGAAGCTTTCTTT. Its protein is CASKRDRENTEAFF.

This sequence joins TRBV5-1 and TRBJ1-1; D is uncertain. The V gene's germline CDR1 is SGHRS and CDR2 YFSETQ. CDR3 length: 15 residues. V was trimmed by 2 bases and J by 1 base, leaving 12 bases between them. CDR3 bases: TGCGCCAGCAGCTTAACGATCCTAGCGAACACTGAAGCTTTCTTT. This codes for CASSLTILANTEAFF. Together with reference TRBV5-1 and TRBJ1-1, the CDR3 gives the full variable domain: KAGVTQTPRYLIKTRGQQVTLSCSPISGHRSVSWYQQTPGQGLQFLFEYFSETQRNKGNFPGRFSGRQFSNSRSEMNVSTLELGDSALYLCASSLTILANTEAFFGQGTRLTVV.

This clone came up once. The chain couples TRBV5-1 to TRBJ2-1, with 10 bases identical to TRBD2. Germline assignment: CDR1 SGHRS and CDR2 YFSETQ. Trimming cost V 0 bases and J 0 bases; bases outside gene matches: 9. This CDR3 is 19 amino acids long. The CDR3 is CASSLAFGTSVNSYNEQFF. CDR3 nucleotide sequence: TGCGCCAGCAGCTTGGCCTTCGGGACTAGCGTCAACTCCTACAATGAGCAGTTCTTC.

This chain links TRBV5-1 with TRBJ2-3; D unclear. The V end was cut by 1 base, the J end by 2 bases, with 8 bases between. CDR1 and CDR2 (germline): SGHRS, YFSETQ. The CDR3 spans 14 residues. The CDR3 is CASSLYLVTDTQYF. DNA for the CDR3: TGCGCCAGCAGCTTGTACCTAGTCACAGATACGCAGTATTTT.

The J gene is TRBJ2-1, the V gene TRBV30; the D is unclear. The V end was cut by 0 bases, the J end by 9 bases, with 9 bases between. Germline-derived CDR1 and CDR2 are GTSNPN and SVGIG (reference sequence). The CDR3 totals 12 residues. The CDR3 DNA reads as TGTGCCTGGAGTGTTACCCCGGGTGAGCAGTTCTTC. Its protein product is CAWSVTPGEQFF.

The chain combines TRBV9 with TRBJ2-1, with TRBD2 matching over 9 bases. V lost 1 base to trimming and J lost 5 bases; unmatched junction nucleotides: 7. Germline CDR1 is SGDLS and CDR2 is YYNGEE. The CDR3 has 16 residues. The CDR3 region has the DNA TGTGCCAGCAGCGTACTCCCTAGCGGGATTAACAATGAGCAGTTCTTC. It yields the protein CASSVLPSGINNEQFF. Full variable domain (missing parts from reference TRBV9 and TRBJ2-1): DSGVTQTPKHLITATGQRVTLRCSPRSGDLSVYWYQQSLDQGLQFLIQYYNGEERAKGNILERFSAQQFPDLHSELNLSSLELGDSALYFCASSVLPSGINNEQFFGPGTRLTVL.

The CDR3 sequence is CASSFDPETRETQYF. The CDR3 DNA sequence: TGTGCCAGCAGCTTCGACCCCGAGACTAGAGAGACCCAGTACTTC. This chain connects TRBV11-2 to TRBJ2-5, with D maybe TRBD2 (6 bases). V was trimmed by 3 bases and J by 4 bases, leaving 15 bases between them. CDR1 and CDR2 from the germline V gene are SGHAT and FQNNGV. This CDR3 contains 15 residues.

The chain has TRBV6-1 and TRBJ2-7; TRBD2 aligns across 13 bases. Trimming removed 2 bases from V and 5 bases from J; junction bases left unmatched: 6. Germline V CDR1 and CDR2: MNHNS, SASEGT. This CDR3 spans 16 amino acids. CDR3 nucleotides: TGTGCCAGCAGTGAAAGGAAGACTAGCGGGGGGAACGAGCAGTACTTC. As protein: CASSERKTSGGNEQYF.

The CDR3 loop reads CASSTTGGGANVLTF. CDR3 in DNA: TGCGCCAGCAGCACGACAGGGGGCGGGGCCAACGTCCTGACTTTC. V gene TRBV5-1 combines with J gene TRBJ2-6, with TRBD1 identical over 10 bases. CDR1 SGHRS and CDR2 YFSETQ come from the germline V gene. The CDR3 spans 15 residues. J gave up 4 bases and V 4 bases, and 2 bases lay outside the gene matches.

Details on this clone: Other nucleotide sequences in the sample specify the same CDR3. This chain joins TRBV5-1 and TRBJ1-5, with D unclear. There are 15 residues in the CDR3. Germline CDR1 and CDR2: SGHRS and YFSETQ. Trimming shortened V by 1 base and J by 2 bases, and 10 bases separated the two germline ends. CDR3 amino acids: CASSLLGGGNQPQHF. DNA for the CDR3: TGCGCCAGCAGCTTGCTGGGTGGGGGCAATCAGCCCCAGCATTTT.

The chain employs TRBV6-5 and TRBJ2-2, with TRBD1 identical over 7 bases. The CDR3 runs 13 residues. V trimming: 1 base; J trimming: 8 bases; junction bases outside the gene matches: 1. Germline-derived CDR1 and CDR2 are MNHEY and SVGAGI. CDR3: CASSYWGQGELFF. DNA for the CDR3: TGTGCCAGCAGTTACTGGGGACAGGGGGAGCTGTTTTTT.

This clone has just a few counts. The V call is TRBV28, the J call TRBJ2-7; maybe TRBD2 (5 bases). Per germline, CDR1 MDHEN and CDR2 SYDVKM. CDR3 length: 14 amino acids. Trimming removed 6 bases at V and 5 bases at J, with 17 bases between. CDR3 coding DNA: TGTGCCAGCAGCGCCTTAGGAGGTTCTAACGAGCAGTACTTC. Translating it yields CASSALGGSNEQYF.

In this sample, this clone turned up a few times. The rearrangement links TRBV10-1 to TRBJ2-3, with D perhaps TRBD1 (6 bases). CDR1 WNHNN and CDR2 SYGVQD come from the germline V gene (reference sequence). Trimming took 4 bases from V and 0 from J, leaving 14 bases between them. This CDR3 spans 16 amino acids. Here the CDR3 reads CASSGGDTVSTDTQYF. The CDR3 bases are TGCGCCAGCAGTGGAGGGGACACGGTTAGCACAGATACGCAGTATTTT.

On this clone itself: Other DNA sequences in this sample translate to the same CDR3. The J gene is TRBJ1-5, the V gene TRBV10-1; 9 bases agree with TRBD1. V dropped 4 bases and J dropped 4; count of bases not matched to a gene: 5. The germline V gene encodes CDR1 WNHNN and CDR2 SYGVQD (reference sequence). The CDR3 is made up of 15 amino acids. The CDR3 here is CASSAGQGLNQPQHF. DNA for the CDR3: TGCGCCAGCAGTGCGGGACAGGGCTTAAATCAGCCCCAGCATTTT.

This chain joins TRBV29-1 and TRBJ2-1; weak D call: TRBD2 (5 bases). This CDR3 comprises 11 residues. Trimming stripped 7 bases from V and 8 bases from J, with 12 bases between. Germline V lookup: CDR1 SQVTM, CDR2 ANQGSEA. This chain's CDR3 is CSGWTVDEQFF. The CDR3 DNA is TGCAGCGGGTGGACTGTCGATGAGCAGTTCTTC.

The genes are TRBV11-1 and TRBJ1-1; TRBD1 might be the D (5 bases). CDR1 and CDR2 from the germline V gene are SGHAT and FQDESV (reference sequence). V was shortened by 5 bases and J by 1 base, with 14 bases between the two germline ends. The CDR3 extends over 15 amino acids. The CDR3 region has the DNA TGTGCCAGCAGCCCGCGGGACCAGAGGAACACTGAAGCTTTCTTT. Protein: CASSPRDQRNTEAFF.

The chain is built from TRBV7-2 and TRBJ1-4; D is unresolved. This CDR3 spans 13 amino acids. V gave up 6 bases and J gave up 0 bases, with 5 bases separating them. CDR1 SGHTA and CDR2 FQGNSA come from the germline V gene. The DNA of the CDR3 is TGTGCCAGCAGTGGAGCAACTAATGAAAAACTGTTTTTT. This sequence encodes CASSGATNEKLFF.

J is TRBJ2-3 and V is TRBV6-1, with 10 bases identical to TRBD2. Germline values: CDR1 MNHNS, CDR2 SASEGT. V shed 7 bases and J 6 bases; nucleotides not matched to a gene: 10. The CDR3 loop spans 15 amino acids. The CDR3 coding sequence is TGTGCCAGCATCCCTAGCGGGGGTCGGGGGGATACGCAGTATTTT. This encodes CASIPSGGRGDTQYF.

The chain links TRBV18 to TRBJ1-1; the D is unclear. The CDR3 spans 13 residues. In germline, CDR1 is KGHSH, CDR2 LQKENI. The V gene lost 3 bases and the J gene lost 0 bases, with 5 bases spanning the gap. The CDR3 protein is CASSPYMNTEAFF. In nucleotides, the CDR3 is TGTGCCAGCTCACCTTACATGAACACTGAAGCTTTCTTT.

On this clone itself: Distinct nucleotide sequences in the sample also encode this CDR3. This chain uses TRBV11-2 with TRBJ2-5; D gene ambiguous. Germline V gene sequence: CDR1 SGHAT, CDR2 FQNNGV. The V and J ends lost 4 bases and 1 base respectively, with 7 bases between them. The CDR3 runs to 13 residues. CDR3 coding DNA: TGTGCCAGCAGCTCCGGGCCCCAAGAGACCCAGTACTTC. Encoded protein: CASSSGPQETQYF.

This clone came up once. The V call is TRBV6-1, the J call TRBJ2-2; 8 nucleotides line up with TRBD2. The ends lost 3 bases at V and 7 bases at J; junction bases unmatched: 13. CDR1 and CDR2 (germline): MNHNS, SASEGT. CDR3 length: 17 amino acids. The CDR3 protein is CASSERAGTRYFGELFF. DNA of the CDR3: TGTGCCAGCAGTGAGAGAGCCGGGACTAGATATTTCGGGGAGCTGTTTTTT.

This chain joins TRBV6-1 and TRBJ2-7, with a possible D match to TRBD2 (6 bases). Deletions cut 2 bases from V and 1 base from J, with 6 bases between. The CDR3 contains 13 residues. In germline, CDR1 is MNHNS, CDR2 SASEGT. The CDR3 DNA is TGTGCCAGCAGTGAACGGGAGTCCTACGAGCAGTACTTC. Residues: CASSERESYEQYF.

In DNA form, the CDR3 reads TGTGCCAGCAGCTTGGCTAGCGGACACACAGATACGCAGTATTTT. Its translation is CASSLASGHTDTQYF. The chain has TRBV5-4 and TRBJ2-3; 7 bases are shared with TRBD2. The CDR3 sequence is 15 residues long. Germline trimming cut 0 bases from V and 2 bases from J; bases unmatched to any gene: 3. The germline V gene has CDR1 SGHNT and CDR2 YYREEE (reference sequence).

In this sample, this clone turned up once. A read error may be the cause here, since a much bigger clone is one base away. The V gene is TRBV6-6, the J gene TRBJ2-3, with 9 bases identical to TRBD1. Unmatched junction bases numbered 6, after V lost 5 bases and J lost 0 bases. This CDR3 region has 16 residues. Germline-derived CDR1 and CDR2 are MNHNY and SVGAGI (reference sequence). The CDR3 coding sequence is TGTGCCAGCAGTGGGACCGGGACAGGGAGCACAGATACGCAGTATTTT. Amino acids: CASSGTGTGSTDTQYF.

V gene TRBV30 combines with J gene TRBJ2-2, with TRBD2 as a possible D gene (6 bases). CDR1 GTSNPN and CDR2 SVGIG come from the germline V gene (reference sequence). Trimming stripped 4 bases from V and 6 bases from J, with 12 bases between. The CDR3 is made up of 13 amino acids. In DNA form, the CDR3 reads TGTGCCTGGATAGACGGAGGGCCCGGGGAGCTGTTTTTT. Encoded protein: CAWIDGGPGELFF.

The chain couples TRBV5-4 to TRBJ2-3; 15 positions agree with TRBD2. The CDR3 loop spans 17 amino acids. Unmatched junction bases numbered 8, after V lost 4 bases and J lost 5 bases. Germline values: CDR1 SGHNT, CDR2 YYREEE (reference sequence). CDR3 residues: CASSPGLAGGSGDTQYF. As DNA, the CDR3 is TGTGCCAGCAGCCCGGGACTAGCGGGGGGATCGGGAGATACGCAGTATTTT.

V gene TRBV6-5 combines with J gene TRBJ2-3; TRBD2 agrees at 7 bases. V was clipped by 2 bases and J by 1 base; unmatched bases: 6. The CDR3 is made up of 16 amino acids. Germline lookup yields CDR1 MNHEY and CDR2 SVGAGI. CDR3 bases: TGTGCCAGCAGTTACGGAGCGGGGTACGGCACAGATACGCAGTATTTT. Encoded protein: CASSYGAGYGTDTQYF.

This clone has a handful of counts. The V call is TRBV9, the J call TRBJ2-7, with 11 bases aligning to TRBD1. Germline trimming cut 4 bases from V and 7 bases from J; bases unmatched to any gene: 7. The CDR3 extends over 14 amino acids. Germline V gene lookup returns CDR1 SGDLS and CDR2 YYNGEE. The CDR3 reads CASSPGQGAREQYF. CDR3 bases: TGTGCCAGCAGCCCAGGACAGGGGGCGAGGGAGCAGTACTTC.

The CDR3, as DNA: TGTGCCAGCTCACCCAGCGGGAGGACCTACGAGCAGTACTTC. Residues: CASSPSGRTYEQYF. The V gene is TRBV18, the J gene TRBJ2-7; TRBD2 matches at 9 bases. CDR1 is KGHSH and CDR2 is LQKENI in the germline V gene. CDR3 length equals 14 residues. The junction had 2 bases not matched to a gene; V was cut back by 3 bases and J by 2 bases.